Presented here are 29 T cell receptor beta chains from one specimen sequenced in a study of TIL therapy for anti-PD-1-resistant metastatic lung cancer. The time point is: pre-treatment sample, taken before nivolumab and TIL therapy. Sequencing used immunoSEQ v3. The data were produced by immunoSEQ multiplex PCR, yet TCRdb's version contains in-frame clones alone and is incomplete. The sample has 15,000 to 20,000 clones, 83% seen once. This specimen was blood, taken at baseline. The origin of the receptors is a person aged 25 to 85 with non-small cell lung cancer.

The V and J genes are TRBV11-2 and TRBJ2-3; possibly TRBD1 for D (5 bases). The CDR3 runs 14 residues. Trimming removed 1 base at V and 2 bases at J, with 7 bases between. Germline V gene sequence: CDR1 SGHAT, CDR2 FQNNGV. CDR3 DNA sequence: TGTGCCAGCAGCTTAGGCAGGGACACAGATACGCAGTATTTT. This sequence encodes CASSLGRDTDTQYF.

This CDR3 reads CASSSGTGLIYEQYF. The CDR3 DNA sequence: TGTGCCAGCAGCTCCGGGACAGGGCTTATCTACGAGCAGTACTTC. The chain has TRBV28 and TRBJ2-7; 9 bases fit TRBD1. Trimming cost V 6 bases and J 3 bases; bases outside gene matches: 9. The CDR3 covers 15 residues. Per germline, CDR1 MDHEN and CDR2 SYDVKM.

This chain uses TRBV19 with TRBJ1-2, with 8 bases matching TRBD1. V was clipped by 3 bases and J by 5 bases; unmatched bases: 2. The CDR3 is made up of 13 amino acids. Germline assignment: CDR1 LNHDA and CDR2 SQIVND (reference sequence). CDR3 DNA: TGTGCCAGTAGTATGGACAGGGATTATGGCTACACCTTC. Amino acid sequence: CASSMDRDYGYTF.

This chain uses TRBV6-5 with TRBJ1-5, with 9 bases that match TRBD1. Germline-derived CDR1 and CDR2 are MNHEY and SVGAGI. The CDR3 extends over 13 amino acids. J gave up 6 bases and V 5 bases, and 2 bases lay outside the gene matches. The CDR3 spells CASSLTGGQPQHF. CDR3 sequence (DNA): TGTGCCAGCAGTCTGACAGGGGGTCAGCCCCAGCATTTT.

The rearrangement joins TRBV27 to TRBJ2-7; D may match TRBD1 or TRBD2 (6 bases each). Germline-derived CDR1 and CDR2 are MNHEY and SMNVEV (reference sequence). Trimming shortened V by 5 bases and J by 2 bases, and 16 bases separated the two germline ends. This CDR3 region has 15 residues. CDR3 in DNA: TGTGCCAGCAGTCCCCACGGGGGCCGACCCTACGAGCAGTACTTC. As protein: CASSPHGGRPYEQYF.

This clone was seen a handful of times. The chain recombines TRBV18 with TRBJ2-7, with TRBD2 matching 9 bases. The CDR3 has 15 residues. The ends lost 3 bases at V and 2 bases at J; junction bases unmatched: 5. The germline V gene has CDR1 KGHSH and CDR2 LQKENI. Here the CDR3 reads CASSPWTSEAYEQYF. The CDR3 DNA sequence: TGTGCCAGCTCACCGTGGACTAGCGAGGCCTACGAGCAGTACTTC.

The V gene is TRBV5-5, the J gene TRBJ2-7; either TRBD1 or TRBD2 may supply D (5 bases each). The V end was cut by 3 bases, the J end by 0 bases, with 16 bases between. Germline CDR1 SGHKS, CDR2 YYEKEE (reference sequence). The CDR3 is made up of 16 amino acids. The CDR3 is CASSWSGTSSSYEQYF. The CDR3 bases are TGTGCCAGCAGCTGGTCCGGGACGTCGAGCTCCTACGAGCAGTACTTC.

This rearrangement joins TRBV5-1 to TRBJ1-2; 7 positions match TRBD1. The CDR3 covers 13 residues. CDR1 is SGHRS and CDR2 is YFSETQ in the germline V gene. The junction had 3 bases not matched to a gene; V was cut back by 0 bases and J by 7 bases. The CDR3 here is CASSLVGGVGYTF. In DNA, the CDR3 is TGCGCCAGCAGCTTGGTAGGGGGCGTTGGCTACACCTTC.

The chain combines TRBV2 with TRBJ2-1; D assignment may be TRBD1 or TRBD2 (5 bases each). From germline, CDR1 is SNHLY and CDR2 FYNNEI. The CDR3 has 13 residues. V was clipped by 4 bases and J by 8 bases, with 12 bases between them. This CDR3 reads CASSVRGVHEQFF. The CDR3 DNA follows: TGTGCCAGCAGTGTTCGAGGGGTACATGAGCAGTTCTTC.

The CDR3 is CASNRGSKNTEAFF. The CDR3 nucleotides read TGTGCCAGCAACAGGGGGTCCAAAAACACTGAAGCTTTCTTT. The chain employs TRBV7-9 and TRBJ1-1; 8 positions match TRBD1. V shed 7 bases, J shed 2 bases, and the junction held 6 bases outside the gene matches. Germline lookup yields CDR1 SEHNR and CDR2 FQNEAQ (reference sequence). The CDR3 has 14 amino acids.

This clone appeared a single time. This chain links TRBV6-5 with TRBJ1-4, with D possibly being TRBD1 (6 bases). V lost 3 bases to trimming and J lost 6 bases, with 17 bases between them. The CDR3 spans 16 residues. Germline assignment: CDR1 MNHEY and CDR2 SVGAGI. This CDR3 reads CASSYGAGEAYEKLFF. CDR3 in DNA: TGTGCCAGCAGTTATGGGGCAGGGGAGGCGTATGAAAAACTGTTTTTT.

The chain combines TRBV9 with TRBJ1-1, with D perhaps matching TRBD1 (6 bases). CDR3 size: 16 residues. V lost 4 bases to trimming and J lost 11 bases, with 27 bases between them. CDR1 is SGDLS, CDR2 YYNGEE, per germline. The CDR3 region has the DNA TGTGCCAGCAGCTACACCCAGGACAGCCGCCCAGGCGGGGCTTTCTTT. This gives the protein CASSYTQDSRPGGAFF.

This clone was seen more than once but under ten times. CDR3 in amino acids: CASSWTYSNTGELFF. The CDR3 coding sequence is TGTGCCAGTAGTTGGACGTACTCGAACACCGGGGAGCTGTTTTTT. The chain joins TRBV19 to TRBJ2-2; D remains unclear. V lost 5 bases and J 0 bases, leaving 10 bases between the germline ends. The germline V gene encodes CDR1 LNHDA and CDR2 SQIVND (reference sequence). This CDR3 is built from 15 residues.

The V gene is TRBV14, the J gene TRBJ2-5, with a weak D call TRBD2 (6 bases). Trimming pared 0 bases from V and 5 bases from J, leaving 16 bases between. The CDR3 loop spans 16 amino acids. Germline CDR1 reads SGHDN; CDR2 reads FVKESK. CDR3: CASSQESLAWRETQYF. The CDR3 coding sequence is TGTGCCAGCAGCCAAGAATCACTAGCATGGCGTGAGACCCAGTACTTC.

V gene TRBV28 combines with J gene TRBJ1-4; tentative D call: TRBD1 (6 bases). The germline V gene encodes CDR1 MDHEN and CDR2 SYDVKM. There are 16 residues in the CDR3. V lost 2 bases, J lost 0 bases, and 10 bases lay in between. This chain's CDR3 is CASSLLGGATNEKLFF. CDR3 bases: TGTGCCAGCAGTTTACTGGGGGGCGCAACTAATGAAAAACTGTTTTTT.

The CDR3 region has the DNA TGTGCCAGCAGGCATCAACCCACAGATACGCAGTATTTT. Residues: CASRHQPTDTQYF. This sequence joins TRBV5-7 and TRBJ2-3; the D is unclear. TRBV5-7 is designated an ORF whose function remains uncertain. Trimming removed 5 bases at V and 2 bases at J, with 9 bases between. This CDR3 spans 13 amino acids.

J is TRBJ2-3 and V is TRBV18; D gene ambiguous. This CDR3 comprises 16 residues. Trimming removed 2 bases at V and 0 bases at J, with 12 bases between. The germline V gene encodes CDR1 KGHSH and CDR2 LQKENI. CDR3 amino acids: CASSPTGPSSTDTQYF. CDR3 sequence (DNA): TGTGCCAGCTCACCAACCGGGCCTTCTAGCACAGATACGCAGTATTTT. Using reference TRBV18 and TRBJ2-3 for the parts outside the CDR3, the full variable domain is NAGVMQNPRHLVRRRGQEARLRCSPMKGHSHVYWYRQLPEEGLKFMVYLQKENIIDESGMPKERFSAEFPKEGPSILRIQQVVRGDSAAYFCASSPTGPSSTDTQYFGPGTRLTVL.

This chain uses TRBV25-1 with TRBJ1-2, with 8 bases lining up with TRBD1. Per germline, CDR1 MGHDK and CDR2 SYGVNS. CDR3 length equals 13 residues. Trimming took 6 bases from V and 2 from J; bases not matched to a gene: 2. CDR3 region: CASSGQGNYGYTF. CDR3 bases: TGTGCCAGCAGCGGACAGGGAAACTATGGCTACACCTTC.

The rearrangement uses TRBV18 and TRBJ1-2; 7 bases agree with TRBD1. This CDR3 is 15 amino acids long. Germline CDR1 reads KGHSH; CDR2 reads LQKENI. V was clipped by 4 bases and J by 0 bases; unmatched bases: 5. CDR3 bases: TGTGCCAGCTCACGAGACAGGGCCGCTAACTATGGCTACACCTTC. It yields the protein CASSRDRAANYGYTF.

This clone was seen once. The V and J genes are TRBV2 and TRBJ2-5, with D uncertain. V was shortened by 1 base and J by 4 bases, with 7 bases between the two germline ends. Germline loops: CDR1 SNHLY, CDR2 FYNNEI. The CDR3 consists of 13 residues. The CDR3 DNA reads TGTGCCAGCAGTGAAGGACCGAGAGAGACCCAGTACTTC. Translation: CASSEGPRETQYF.

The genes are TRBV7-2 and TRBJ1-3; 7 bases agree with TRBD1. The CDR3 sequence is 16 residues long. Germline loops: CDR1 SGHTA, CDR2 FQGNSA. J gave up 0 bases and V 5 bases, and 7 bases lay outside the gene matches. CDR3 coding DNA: TGTGCCAGCAGCATCTCAGGGGGTAACTCTGGAAACACCATATATTTT. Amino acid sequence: CASSISGGNSGNTIYF.

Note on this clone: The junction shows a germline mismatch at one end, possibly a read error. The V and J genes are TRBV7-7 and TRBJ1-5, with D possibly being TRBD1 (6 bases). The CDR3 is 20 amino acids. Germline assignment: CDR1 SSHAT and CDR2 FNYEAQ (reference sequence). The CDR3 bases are TGTGCTAGCAGCTCAGAATCGGGGGGCGGCTCTATAGAGGGCAATCAGCCCCAGCATTTT. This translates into CASSSESGGGSIEGNQPQHF.

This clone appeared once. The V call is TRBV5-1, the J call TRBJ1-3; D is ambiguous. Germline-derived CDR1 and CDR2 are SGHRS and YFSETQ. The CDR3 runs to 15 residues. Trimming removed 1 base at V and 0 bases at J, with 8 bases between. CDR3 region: CASSLSLSSGNTIYF. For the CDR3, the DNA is TGCGCCAGCAGCTTGAGTTTGAGCTCTGGAAACACCATATATTTT. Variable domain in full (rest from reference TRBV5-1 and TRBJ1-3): KAGVTQTPRYLIKTRGQQVTLSCSPISGHRSVSWYQQTPGQGLQFLFEYFSETQRNKGNFPGRFSGRQFSNSRSEMNVSTLELGDSALYLCASSLSLSSGNTIYFGEGSWLTVV.

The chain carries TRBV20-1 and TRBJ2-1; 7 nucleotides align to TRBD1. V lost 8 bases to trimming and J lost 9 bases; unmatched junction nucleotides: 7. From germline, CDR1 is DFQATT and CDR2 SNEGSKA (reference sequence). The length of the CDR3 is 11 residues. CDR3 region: CSITGAGEQFF. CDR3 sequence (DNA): TGCAGTATAACAGGGGCCGGTGAGCAGTTCTTC.

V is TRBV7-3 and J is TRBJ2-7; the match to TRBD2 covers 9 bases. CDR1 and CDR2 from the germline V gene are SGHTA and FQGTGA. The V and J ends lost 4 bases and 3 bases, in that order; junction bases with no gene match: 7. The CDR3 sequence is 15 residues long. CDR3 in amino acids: CASSSKASGIYEQYF. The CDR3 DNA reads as TGTGCCAGCAGCTCAAAGGCTAGCGGGATCTACGAGCAGTACTTC.

The CDR3 DNA reads TGTGCCAGCAGTTTTGTAAGGACGCACATTCCTAATGAGCAGTTCTTC. The encoded protein is CASSFVRTHIPNEQFF. The chain employs TRBV6-5 and TRBJ2-1; D uncertain. V lost 4 bases to trimming and J lost 7 bases, with 20 bases between them. The CDR3 extends over 16 amino acids. Germline values: CDR1 MNHEY, CDR2 SVGAGI.

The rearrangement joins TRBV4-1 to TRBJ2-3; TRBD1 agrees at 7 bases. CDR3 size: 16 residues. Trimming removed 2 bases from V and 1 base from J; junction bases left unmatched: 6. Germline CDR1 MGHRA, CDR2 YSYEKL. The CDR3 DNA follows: TGCGCCAGCAGCCAAATTGGGGGACAGCGCACAGATACGCAGTATTTT. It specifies CASSQIGGQRTDTQYF.

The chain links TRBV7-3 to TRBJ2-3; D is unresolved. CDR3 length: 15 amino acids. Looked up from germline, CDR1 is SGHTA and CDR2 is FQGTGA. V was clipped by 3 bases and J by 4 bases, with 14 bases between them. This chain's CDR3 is CASSFSLARADTQYF. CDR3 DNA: TGTGCCAGCAGCTTCTCACTTGCTCGAGCAGATACGCAGTATTTT.

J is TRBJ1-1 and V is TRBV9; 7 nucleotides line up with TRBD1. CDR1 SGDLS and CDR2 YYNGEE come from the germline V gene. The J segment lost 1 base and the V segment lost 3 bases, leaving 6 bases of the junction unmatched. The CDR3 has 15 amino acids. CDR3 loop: CASSERDRSNTEAFF. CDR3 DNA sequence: TGTGCCAGCAGCGAACGGGACAGATCGAACACTGAAGCTTTCTTT.